A single sample gave rise to the 28 T cell receptor beta chains below, sequenced in a study of CD8+ T cells in alopecia areata. Regarding treatment: oral pan-JAK inhibitor, 5-10 mg twice daily. It was cDNA, reverse transcribed from extracted RNA, that served as the sequencing template. Measured with immunoSEQ multiplex PCR; TCRdb has only the in-frame clones, and not every one. The sample includes about 220,000 clones, more than 45% of them seen just once. The starting material was CD4+ T cells sorted from blood, obtained at week 4, from a patient treated with tofacitinib. These TCRs come from a human donor with alopecia areata.

The genes are TRBV29-1 and TRBJ1-1; D may be TRBD1 (6 bases). V lost 2 bases and J lost 2, with 12 bases in between. CDR3 length equals 14 residues. Germline V gene sequence: CDR1 SQVTM, CDR2 ANQGSEA. The CDR3 spells CSVERGGSNTEAFF. Here the CDR3 DNA reads TGCAGCGTTGAACGTGGGGGCTCCAACACTGAAGCTTTCTTT.

The V and J genes are TRBV29-1 and TRBJ1-1; a possible D gene is TRBD1 (6 bases). Germline values: CDR1 SQVTM, CDR2 ANQGSEA. This CDR3 is 12 amino acids long. Between the trimmed V and J ends, which lost 4 bases and 4 bases, there was a span of 10 bases. CDR3 loop: CSVGQAATEAFF. The CDR3 DNA is TGCAGCGTTGGACAGGCGGCCACTGAAGCTTTCTTT.

The rearrangement joins TRBV9 to TRBJ1-2; D gene uncertain. This CDR3 comprises 15 residues. Germline-derived CDR1 and CDR2 are SGDLS and YYNGEE. V gave up 0 bases and J gave up 8 bases, with 17 bases separating them. The CDR3 protein is CASSVAAMGSRGYTF. The CDR3 DNA follows: TGTGCCAGCAGCGTAGCCGCCATGGGCTCTCGAGGCTACACCTTC.

J is TRBJ2-1 and V is TRBV29-1; D is perhaps TRBD2 (5 bases). CDR3 length equals 14 residues. The V and J ends lost 6 bases and 7 bases respectively, with 19 bases between them. Germline V gene data show CDR1 as SQVTM and CDR2 as ANQGSEA. The CDR3 DNA follows: TGCAGCGTCGCCCCGAAGTGGGGAGTAAATGAGCAGTTCTTC. Residues: CSVAPKWGVNEQFF.

The V gene is TRBV30, the J gene TRBJ1-1, with 10 bases matching TRBD1. The CDR3 contains 19 residues. Germline V CDR1 and CDR2: GTSNPN, SVGIG (reference sequence). J was trimmed by 3 bases and V by 0 bases; bases with no gene match: 16. In nucleotides, the CDR3 is TGTGCCTGGAGTGTCCTCCCAGACAGGGGGCTAAAACTAGACACTGAAGCTTTCTTT. It is translated as CAWSVLPDRGLKLDTEAFF.

This clone was found once. The CDR3 DNA is TGTGCCAGCAGCGTAGGTGGGGGCCGCCGGGAGACCCAGTACTTC. Its translation is CASSVGGGRRETQYF. The chain couples TRBV9 to TRBJ2-5; D might be TRBD1 (6 bases). Trimming left V 0 bases short and J 5 bases short, with 14 bases between. CDR3 length: 15 residues. The germline gives CDR1 SGDLS, CDR2 YYNGEE.

In this sample, this clone turned up a few times. This chain links TRBV9 with TRBJ1-2, with D possibly being TRBD1 (6 bases). This CDR3 spans 11 amino acids. V shed 9 bases and J shed 3 bases, with 9 bases lying between them. Germline V gene sequence: CDR1 SGDLS, CDR2 YYNGEE. CDR3 sequence: CATSGDYGYTF. The CDR3 nucleotides are TGTGCCACCTCAGGGGACTATGGCTACACCTTC. Drawing the rest from reference TRBV9 and TRBJ1-2, the complete variable domain is DSGVTQTPKHLITATGQRVTLRCSPRSGDLSVYWYQQSLDQGLQFLIQYYNGEERAKGNILERFSAQQFPDLHSELNLSSLELGDSALYFCATSGDYGYTFGSGTRLTVV.

Only one count was recorded for this clone. The genes are TRBV10-3 and TRBJ1-1; unclear D gene. This CDR3 has 14 amino acids. The ends were cut back, 5 bases at V and 0 bases at J, with 10 bases in the middle. CDR1 ENHRY and CDR2 SYGVKD come from the germline V gene. Here the CDR3 reads CAISLHAVNTEAFF. The CDR3 DNA reads TGTGCCATCAGTCTCCACGCAGTGAACACTGAAGCTTTCTTT.

This clone came up a few times. The chain recombines TRBV5-1 with TRBJ1-6, with TRBD1 identical over 10 bases. The CDR3 totals 17 residues. Germline CDR1 and CDR2: SGHRS and YFSETQ. V was pared by 4 bases and J by 2 bases, with 6 bases of the junction left unmatched. The CDR3 loop reads CASSEGQGNAYNSPLHF. In DNA form, the CDR3 reads TGCGCCAGCAGCGAGGGACAGGGGAACGCCTATAATTCACCCCTCCACTTT.

The gene calls are TRBV30 and TRBJ1-4; the D is unclear. From germline, CDR1 is GTSNPN and CDR2 SVGIG (reference sequence). The CDR3 is 12 residues long. Between the trimmed V and J ends, which lost 1 base and 12 bases, there was a span of 12 bases. CDR3 in amino acids: CAWSESAVELFF. The CDR3 region has the DNA TGTGCCTGGAGTGAATCTGCCGTGGAACTGTTTTTT.

This clone came up once. The rearrangement links TRBV5-1 to TRBJ1-1; D unresolved. Trimming removed 2 bases at V and 1 base at J, with 9 bases between. Germline assignment: CDR1 SGHRS and CDR2 YFSETQ. The CDR3 is 14 residues long. DNA of the CDR3: TGCGCCAGCAGCTTTGAAGTTACGAACACTGAAGCTTTCTTT. It specifies CASSFEVTNTEAFF. The entire variable domain, with the rest obtained from reference TRBV5-1 and TRBJ1-1, is as follows: KAGVTQTPRYLIKTRGQQVTLSCSPISGHRSVSWYQQTPGQGLQFLFEYFSETQRNKGNFPGRFSGRQFSNSRSEMNVSTLELGDSALYLCASSFEVTNTEAFFGQGTRLTVV.

There are a few counts of this clone. The chain is built from TRBV29-1 and TRBJ1-2; D is ambiguous. The V end lost 6 bases, the J end lost 2 bases, and 10 bases lay between the germline ends. Germline V lookup: CDR1 SQVTM, CDR2 ANQGSEA. The CDR3 totals 12 residues. The DNA for the CDR3 is TGCAGCGTCCAGACGGCGAACTATGGCTACACCTTC. Protein sequence: CSVQTANYGYTF.

The chain joins TRBV30 to TRBJ2-3; 9 nucleotides match TRBD2. The CDR3 is made up of 14 amino acids. Germline-derived CDR1 and CDR2 are GTSNPN and SVGIG (reference sequence). With 3 bases clipped from V and 6 bases from J, the junction kept 7 bases outside the gene matches. In nucleotides, the CDR3 is TGTGCCTGGAGCAGCGGGGGGATAGCGGATACGCAGTATTTT. Protein: CAWSSGGIADTQYF.

This clone turned up a few times. J is TRBJ2-1 and V is TRBV30; TRBD1 matches at 7 bases. The CDR3 runs to 14 residues. Trimming cost V 5 bases and J 5 bases; bases outside gene matches: 9. Germline V gives CDR1 GTSNPN, CDR2 SVGIG (reference sequence). The CDR3: CAWGRRTGHNEQFF. CDR3 sequence (DNA): TGTGCCTGGGGACGGAGGACAGGCCACAATGAGCAGTTCTTC.

Worth noting for this clone: Distinct nucleotide sequences in the sample also encode this CDR3. V is TRBV4-3 and J is TRBJ2-2; D is unclear. The CDR3 covers 13 residues. The V and J ends lost 4 bases and 1 base respectively, with 4 bases between them. Germline V lookup: CDR1 LGHNA, CDR2 YSLEER. The CDR3 sequence is CASSPQNTGELFF. CDR3 coding DNA: TGCGCCAGCAGCCCACAGAACACCGGGGAGCTGTTTTTT.

The chain employs TRBV27 and TRBJ2-7; no clear D gene. The CDR3 loop spans 14 amino acids. Germline V gene sequence: CDR1 MNHEY, CDR2 SMNVEV (reference sequence). Trimming removed 2 bases at V and 0 bases at J, with 8 bases between. The CDR3 coding sequence is TGTGCCAGCAGTTTAGAATGGGGCTCCTACGAGCAGTACTTC. Translating gives CASSLEWGSYEQYF.

The chain carries TRBV9 and TRBJ1-6; TRBD1 aligns across 9 bases. The ends lost 4 bases at V and 4 bases at J; junction bases unmatched: 3. The CDR3 covers 15 residues. CDR1 and CDR2 from the germline V gene are SGDLS and YYNGEE. The CDR3 region is CASSKGTGYNSPLHF. The CDR3 DNA follows: TGTGCCAGCAGCAAGGGGACAGGGTATAATTCACCCCTCCACTTT. Complete variable domain (other parts from reference TRBV9 and TRBJ1-6): DSGVTQTPKHLITATGQRVTLRCSPRSGDLSVYWYQQSLDQGLQFLIQYYNGEERAKGNILERFSAQQFPDLHSELNLSSLELGDSALYFCASSKGTGYNSPLHFGNGTRLTVT.

The chain links TRBV29-1 to TRBJ2-1; 7 positions match TRBD2. After removal of 7 bases from V and 5 bases from J, the junction contained 17 bases not matched to a gene. CDR3 size: 16 residues. The germline V gene encodes CDR1 SQVTM and CDR2 ANQGSEA. DNA of the CDR3: TGCAGCGCCGTACCGACTAGCCCTCCTGTGGACAATGAGCAGTTCTTC. This gives the protein CSAVPTSPPVDNEQFF.

This chain uses TRBV29-1 with TRBJ1-2, with 9 positions matching TRBD1. Germline CDR1 reads SQVTM; CDR2 reads ANQGSEA. Losses at the gene ends were 6 bases for V and 8 bases for J; bases not matched to a gene: 13. This CDR3 spans 14 amino acids. The CDR3 nucleotides read TGCAGCGTCGATCCCGGGACAGGGTCCTGGGGCTACACCTTC. Translation: CSVDPGTGSWGYTF.

The chain uses TRBV6-1 and TRBJ1-1; D is ambiguous. The CDR3 is 12 residues long. Germline V gives CDR1 MNHNS, CDR2 SASEGT. Trimming took off 5 bases at V and 9 bases at J, with 13 bases between the two ends. DNA for the CDR3: TGTGCCAGCAGTAATACTGGGAGCCAAGCTTTCTTT. As protein: CASSNTGSQAFF.

The chain has TRBV11-2 and TRBJ1-1; D is ambiguous. The CDR3 loop spans 15 amino acids. From germline, CDR1 is SGHAT and CDR2 FQNNGV. V dropped 4 bases and J dropped 0 bases, with 12 bases sitting between them. CDR3 coding DNA: TGTGCCAGCAGCTACCGGACGGGCATGAACACTGAAGCTTTCTTT. Amino acid sequence: CASSYRTGMNTEAFF. The full variable domain, in which reference TRBV11-2 and TRBJ1-1 provide the parts outside the CDR3, is EAGVAQSPRYKIIEKRQSVAFWCNPISGHATLYWYQQILGQGPKLLIQFQNNGVVDDSQLPKDRFSAERLKGVDSTLKIQPAKLEDSAVYLCASSYRTGMNTEAFFGQGTRLTVV.

This chain links TRBV5-6 with TRBJ1-2; D perhaps matches TRBD1 (5 bases). CDR3 length: 14 amino acids. Germline CDR1 and CDR2: SGHDT and YYEEEE. With 4 bases removed from V and 3 bases from J, the gap between germline ends came to 13 bases. The chain's CDR3 is CASSPVREHYGYTF. The CDR3 nucleotides read TGTGCCAGCAGCCCGGTCAGGGAACACTATGGCTACACCTTC. Full variable domain (remainder filled in from reference TRBV5-6 and TRBJ1-2): DAGVTQSPTHLIKTRGQQVTLRCSPKSGHDTVSWYQQALGQGPQFIFQYYEEEERQRGNFPDRFSGHQFPNYSSELNVNALLLGDSALYLCASSPVREHYGYTFGSGTRLTVV.

This clone was seen a few times. The chain links TRBV9 to TRBJ2-7; D is uncertain. Trimming left V 7 bases short and J 3 bases short, with 5 bases between. Germline V gene sequence: CDR1 SGDLS, CDR2 YYNGEE. This CDR3 is 10 amino acids long. The CDR3 loop reads CASARYEQYF. For the CDR3, the DNA is TGTGCCAGCGCCCGCTACGAGCAGTACTTC.

The genes are TRBV30 and TRBJ1-5; possibly TRBD1 for D (5 bases). Germline values: CDR1 GTSNPN, CDR2 SVGIG (reference sequence). Trimming took off 1 base at V and 7 bases at J, with 8 bases between the two ends. This CDR3 is 12 amino acids long. The CDR3 loop reads CAWSGGSQPQHF. CDR3 coding DNA: TGTGCCTGGAGTGGGGGGTCGCAGCCCCAGCATTTT.

This clone has more than one count but fewer than ten. V usage is TRBV5-8 and J usage is TRBJ1-1; D remains ambiguous. The V and J ends lost 3 bases and 1 base respectively, with 7 bases between them. This CDR3 is built from 13 residues. The germline CDR1 and CDR2 sequences are SGHTS and YDEGEE. CDR3: CASSWRENTEAFF. The DNA of the CDR3 is TGTGCCAGCAGCTGGAGGGAGAACACTGAAGCTTTCTTT.

V usage is TRBV15 and J usage is TRBJ2-7; 7 nucleotides align to TRBD1. In germline, CDR1 is LNHNV, CDR2 YYDKDF (reference sequence). The CDR3 loop spans 14 amino acids. After removal of 4 bases from V and 6 bases from J, the junction contained 9 bases not matched to a gene. The CDR3 sequence: CATSKQGLLSEQYF. The DNA for the CDR3 is TGTGCCACCAGCAAACAGGGGCTGCTCTCCGAGCAGTACTTC.

This clone has just a few counts. The chain joins TRBV11-2 to TRBJ2-5, with 8 bases lining up with TRBD1. CDR3 length: 14 amino acids. J gave up 6 bases and V 5 bases, and 8 bases lay outside the gene matches. The germline gives CDR1 SGHAT, CDR2 FQNNGV. CDR3 protein: CASSPSGTGKTQYF. In DNA, the CDR3 is TGTGCCAGCAGCCCATCCGGGACAGGAAAGACCCAGTACTTC.

The table lists this clone with a few counts. The chain recombines TRBV2 with TRBJ1-1, with D unclear. Trimming removed 10 bases from V and 0 bases from J, with 9 bases in between. There are 12 residues in the CDR3. Germline assignment: CDR1 SNHLY and CDR2 FYNNEI. The CDR3 spells CATGFLNTEAFF. The CDR3 DNA reads TGTGCCACAGGTTTCCTGAACACTGAAGCTTTCTTT.